The 21 T cell receptor beta chains reported below all come from one sample, sequenced in a study of T cell changes during pregnancy in multiple sclerosis. Profiled with immunoSEQ multiplex PCR; TCRdb holds only in-frame clones, not every one. The table includes almost 20,000 clones, 86% detected once. Sequenced material: CD8+ T cells from peripheral blood mononuclear cells, taken in the third trimester of pregnancy. The receptors originated from a female donor in good health, enrolled as a control in a pregnancy study.

The rearrangement joins TRBV30 to TRBJ1-2; D unclear. Germline-derived CDR1 and CDR2 are GTSNPN and SVGIG (reference sequence). The CDR3 runs to 12 residues. Deletions cut 3 bases from V and 5 bases from J, with 10 bases between. CDR3 region: CAWSAGSYGYTF. CDR3 coding DNA: TGTGCCTGGAGCGCGGGGAGTTATGGCTACACCTTC. The full variable domain, its missing parts supplied by reference TRBV30 and TRBJ1-2, is SQTIHQWPATLVQPVGSPLSLECTVEGTSNPNLYWYRQAAGRGLQLLFYSVGIGQISSEVPQNLSASRPQDRQFILSSKKLLLSDSGFYLCAWSAGSYGYTFGSGTRLTVV.

The chain joins TRBV9 to TRBJ2-5, with 10 bases that match TRBD1. The V gene end was trimmed by 0 bases and the J gene end by 13 bases; junction bases not matched to a gene: 6. From germline, CDR1 is SGDLS and CDR2 YYNGEE. CDR3 size: 13 residues. In DNA form, the CDR3 reads TGTGCCAGCAGCGTAGGGACAGGGGGATTTAGGTACTTC. It codes for CASSVGTGGFRYF.

This sequence joins TRBV6-5 and TRBJ1-2; D possibly corresponds to TRBD1 (6 bases). The CDR3 spans 15 residues. V was clipped by 0 bases and J by 3 bases, with 11 bases between them. Germline CDR1 MNHEY, CDR2 SVGAGI. The CDR3 region has the DNA TGTGCCAGCAGTTACTCGATTGGGGGCCACTATGGCTACACCTTC. It yields the protein CASSYSIGGHYGYTF.

The rearrangement joins TRBV13 to TRBJ1-1; D not resolved. The CDR3 runs 12 residues. Germline V gene sequence: CDR1 PRHDT, CDR2 FYEKMQ (reference sequence). V gave up 4 bases and J gave up 3 bases, with 6 bases separating them. The CDR3 region is CASSSTDTEAFF. CDR3 nucleotides: TGTGCCAGCAGCTCTACAGACACTGAAGCTTTCTTT.

This clone was seen more than once but under ten times. This chain connects TRBV6-1 to TRBJ2-7; 7 bases agree with TRBD2. The CDR3 is 15 amino acids. CDR1 MNHNS and CDR2 SASEGT come from the germline V gene. J was trimmed by 2 bases and V by 3 bases; bases with no gene match: 7. The CDR3 DNA reads TGTGCCAGCAGTGATGGGGCTAGCGGTCCCTACGAGCAGTACTTC. Its translation is CASSDGASGPYEQYF.

The V call is TRBV13, the J call TRBJ2-1; D is perhaps TRBD2 (6 bases). This CDR3 is built from 14 residues. CDR1 is PRHDT and CDR2 is FYEKMQ in the germline V gene (reference sequence). Trimming removed 7 bases at V and 6 bases at J, with 16 bases between. CDR3 bases: TGTGCCAGCACCGGGACTTCTGCCCGCAATGAGCAGTTCTTC. Translated, it gives CASTGTSARNEQFF.

The chain combines TRBV4-1 with TRBJ2-1; D uncertain. The CDR3 runs 13 residues. V lost 1 base to trimming and J lost 5 bases, with 6 bases between them. Germline CDR1 MGHRA, CDR2 YSYEKL. CDR3 DNA sequence: TGCGCCAGCAGCCAAGTTGCGAACAATGAGCAGTTCTTC. It specifies CASSQVANNEQFF.

J is TRBJ2-2 and V is TRBV4-3; 11 nucleotides line up with TRBD2. The J segment lost 1 base and the V segment lost 3 bases, leaving 1 base of the junction unmatched. This CDR3 spans 16 amino acids. Germline loops: CDR1 LGHNA, CDR2 YSLEER. CDR3 amino acids: CASSHGLAGNTGELFF. The CDR3, as DNA: TGCGCCAGCAGCCACGGACTAGCGGGGAACACCGGGGAGCTGTTTTTT.

This clone came up once. The chain employs TRBV28 and TRBJ1-1; D is undetermined. In germline, CDR1 is MDHEN, CDR2 SYDVKM. Trimming removed 5 bases from V and 4 bases from J, with 14 bases in between. The CDR3 loop spans 14 amino acids. The CDR3 nucleotides are TGTGCCAGCAGTCTGAACCAGGCGAGCACTGAAGCTTTCTTT. It specifies CASSLNQASTEAFF.

The chain recombines TRBV5-5 with TRBJ1-1; D is possibly TRBD1 (5 bases). Looked up from germline, CDR1 is SGHKS and CDR2 is YYEKEE (reference sequence). This CDR3 region has 17 residues. Trimming took 3 bases from V and 4 from J, leaving 22 bases between them. Here the CDR3 reads CASSYYLRWGEGTEAFF. The CDR3 nucleotides are TGTGCCAGCAGCTATTATTTAAGGTGGGGGGAAGGCACTGAAGCTTTCTTT.

This chain links TRBV30 with TRBJ1-6; D may be TRBD1 (5 bases). Trimming stripped 1 base from V and 0 bases from J, with 13 bases between. Looked up from germline, CDR1 is GTSNPN and CDR2 is SVGIG (reference sequence). The CDR3 consists of 17 residues. This chain's CDR3 is CAWSARGGSSYNSPLHF. The CDR3 DNA sequence: TGTGCCTGGAGTGCTCGCGGGGGAAGCTCCTATAATTCACCCCTCCACTTT.

The rearrangement joins TRBV27 to TRBJ2-1, with D possibly matching TRBD2 (7 bases). The germline V gene has CDR1 MNHEY and CDR2 SMNVEV (reference sequence). The CDR3 covers 15 residues. V gave up 7 bases and J gave up 9 bases, with 22 bases separating them. In DNA form, the CDR3 reads TGTGCCAGCACCACTCACGGGGGGCCCCGCGGTGAGCAGTTCTTC. Encoded protein: CASTTHGGPRGEQFF.

This chain links TRBV7-9 with TRBJ1-4; 11 bases agree with TRBD1. The V and J ends lost 5 bases and 5 bases, in that order; junction bases with no gene match: 4. The length of the CDR3 is 15 residues. Germline V gene sequence: CDR1 SEHNR, CDR2 FQNEAQ (reference sequence). CDR3 protein: CASSAGQGANEKLFF. Written as DNA, the CDR3 is TGTGCCAGCAGCGCCGGACAGGGGGCGAATGAAAAACTGTTTTTT.

The genes are TRBV9 and TRBJ2-3, with TRBD2 matching 14 bases. The junction had 3 bases not matched to a gene; V was cut back by 2 bases and J by 4 bases. The CDR3 is 16 residues long. Germline values: CDR1 SGDLS, CDR2 YYNGEE. CDR3 in amino acids: CASSVTSGGASDTQYF. DNA of the CDR3: TGTGCCAGCAGCGTGACTAGCGGGGGGGCGTCAGATACGCAGTATTTT. Combining the CDR3 with reference TRBV9 and TRBJ2-3 gives the whole variable domain DSGVTQTPKHLITATGQRVTLRCSPRSGDLSVYWYQQSLDQGLQFLIQYYNGEERAKGNILERFSAQQFPDLHSELNLSSLELGDSALYFCASSVTSGGASDTQYFGPGTRLTVL.

The chain couples TRBV7-9 to TRBJ2-1, with 16 bases lining up with TRBD2. The germline gives CDR1 SEHNR, CDR2 FQNEAQ (reference sequence). J gave up 8 bases and V 0 bases, and 4 bases lay outside the gene matches. CDR3 length: 17 amino acids. The DNA for the CDR3 is TGTGCCAGCAGCTTAGCCCCGGGACTAGCGGGGGGGCATGAGCAGTTCTTC. This sequence encodes CASSLAPGLAGGHEQFF.

The CDR3 DNA is TGTGCCAGCAGCTTAATTAACAGGGGGGATACGCAGTATTTT. It is translated as CASSLINRGDTQYF. The rearrangement uses TRBV13 and TRBJ2-3; 8 bases map to TRBD1. Germline loops: CDR1 PRHDT, CDR2 FYEKMQ (reference sequence). The J segment lost 6 bases and the V segment lost 2 bases, leaving 4 bases of the junction unmatched. CDR3 length equals 14 residues.

This chain connects TRBV29-1 to TRBJ1-2, with TRBD1 matching 8 bases. This CDR3 has 14 amino acids. The germline V gene encodes CDR1 SQVTM and CDR2 ANQGSEA. CDR3 residues: CKVLGQESSRGYTF. The CDR3, as DNA: TGCAAGGTCCTGGGACAGGAGTCGAGTCGTGGCTACACCTTC.

The rearrangement links TRBV27 to TRBJ2-3, with 15 bases that match TRBD2. The CDR3 spans 17 residues. Germline lookup yields CDR1 MNHEY and CDR2 SMNVEV (reference sequence). The J segment lost 4 bases and the V segment lost 3 bases, leaving 5 bases of the junction unmatched. As DNA, the CDR3 is TGTGCCAGCAGTTTTCCACGGACTAGCGGGGGGGCAGATACGCAGTATTTT. This gives the protein CASSFPRTSGGADTQYF.

The chain combines TRBV6-6 with TRBJ1-5; tentatively, D is TRBD1 (6 bases). V gave up 7 bases and J gave up 4 bases, with 11 bases separating them. CDR1 MNHNY and CDR2 SVGAGI come from the germline V gene (reference sequence). There are 13 residues in the CDR3. The CDR3 coding sequence is TGTGCCAGCATAGGGGGGGGGAATCAGCCCCAGCATTTT. Its protein product is CASIGGGNQPQHF.

The chain carries TRBV6-5 and TRBJ2-1, with D tentatively TRBD1 (5 bases). This CDR3 comprises 13 residues. V dropped 4 bases and J dropped 6 bases, with 10 bases sitting between them. Germline CDR1 reads MNHEY; CDR2 reads SVGAGI. CDR3 protein: CASSSLGANEQFF. DNA for the CDR3: TGTGCCAGCAGTTCGCTTGGGGCCAATGAGCAGTTCTTC.

This clone was seen a single time. CDR3 coding DNA: TGTGCCAGCAGACCGCCGGGACAGGGTACGGTGGACACTGAAGCTTTCTTT. This codes for CASRPPGQGTVDTEAFF. The chain combines TRBV11-1 with TRBJ1-1; 9 bases are shared with TRBD1. Germline-derived CDR1 and CDR2 are SGHAT and FQDESV (reference sequence). Germline trimming cut 6 bases from V and 3 bases from J; bases unmatched to any gene: 14. CDR3 length equals 17 residues.